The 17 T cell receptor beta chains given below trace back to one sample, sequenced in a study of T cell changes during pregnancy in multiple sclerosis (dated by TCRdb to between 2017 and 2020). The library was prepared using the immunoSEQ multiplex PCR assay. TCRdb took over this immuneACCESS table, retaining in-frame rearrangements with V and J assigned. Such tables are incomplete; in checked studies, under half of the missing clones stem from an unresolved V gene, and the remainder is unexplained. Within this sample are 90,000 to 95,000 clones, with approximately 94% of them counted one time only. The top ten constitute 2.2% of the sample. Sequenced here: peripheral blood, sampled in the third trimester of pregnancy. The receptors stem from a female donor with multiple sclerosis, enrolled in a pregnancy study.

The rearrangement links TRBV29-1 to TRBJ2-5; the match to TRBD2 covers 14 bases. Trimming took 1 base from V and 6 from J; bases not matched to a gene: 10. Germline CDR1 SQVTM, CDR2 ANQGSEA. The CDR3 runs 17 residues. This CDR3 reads CSVEGRSGLAGVKTQYF. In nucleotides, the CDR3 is TGCAGCGTTGAAGGAAGATCGGGACTAGCGGGAGTGAAGACCCAGTACTTC.

The CDR3: CASTLGRGLWTYEQYF. The DNA for the CDR3 is TGTGCCAGCACCCTGGGGCGGGGGCTGTGGACCTACGAGCAGTACTTC. The V call is TRBV7-8, the J call TRBJ2-7; D might be TRBD2 (7 bases). Germline CDR1 is SGHVS and CDR2 is FQNEAQ. Trimming left V 7 bases short and J 2 bases short, with 21 bases between. The CDR3 consists of 16 residues. Based on the CDR3 plus reference TRBV7-8 and TRBJ2-7, the full variable domain is GAGVSQSPRYKVAKRGQDVALRCDPISGHVSLFWYQQALGQGPEFLTYFQNEAQLDKSGLPSDRFFAERPEGSVSTLKIQRTQQEDSAVYLCASTLGRGLWTYEQYFGPGTRLTVT.

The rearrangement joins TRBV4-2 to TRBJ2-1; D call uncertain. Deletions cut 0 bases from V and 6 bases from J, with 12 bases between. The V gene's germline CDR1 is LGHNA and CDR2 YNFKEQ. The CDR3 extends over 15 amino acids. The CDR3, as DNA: TGTGCCAGCAGCCAAGATCCGGCGGTGGGCAATGAGCAGTTCTTC. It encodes CASSQDPAVGNEQFF.

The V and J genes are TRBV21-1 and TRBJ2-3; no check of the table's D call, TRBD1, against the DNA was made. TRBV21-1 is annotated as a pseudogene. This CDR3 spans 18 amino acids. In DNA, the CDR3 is TGTGCCAGCAGCAACGGCGGGACGACAGGGTGGTTTGGGGATACGCAGTATTTT. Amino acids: CASSNGGTTGWFGDTQYF.

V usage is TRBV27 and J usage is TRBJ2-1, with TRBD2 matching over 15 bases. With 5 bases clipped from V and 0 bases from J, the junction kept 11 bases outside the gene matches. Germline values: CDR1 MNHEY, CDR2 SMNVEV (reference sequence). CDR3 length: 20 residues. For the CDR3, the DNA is TGTGCCAGCAGTGCCTCCGGGGGGACTAGCGGGAGGATCTCCTACAATGAGCAGTTCTTC. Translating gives CASSASGGTSGRISYNEQFF.

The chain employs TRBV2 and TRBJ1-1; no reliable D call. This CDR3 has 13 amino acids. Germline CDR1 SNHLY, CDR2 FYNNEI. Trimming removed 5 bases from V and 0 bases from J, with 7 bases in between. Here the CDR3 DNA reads TGTGCCAGCAGTACTACCATGAACACTGAAGCTTTCTTT. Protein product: CASSTTMNTEAFF. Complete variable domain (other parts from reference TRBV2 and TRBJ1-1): EPEVTQTPSHQVTQMGQEVILRCVPISNHLYFYWYRQILGQKVEFLVSFYNNEISEKSEIFDDQFSVERPDGSNFTLKIRSTKLEDSAMYFCASSTTMNTEAFFGQGTRLTVV.

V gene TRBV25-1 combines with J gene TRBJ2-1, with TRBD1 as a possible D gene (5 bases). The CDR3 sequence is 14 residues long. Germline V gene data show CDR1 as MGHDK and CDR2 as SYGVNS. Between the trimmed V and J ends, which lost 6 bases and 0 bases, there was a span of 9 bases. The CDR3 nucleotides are TGTGCCAGCAGATCTAGGGGCTCCTACAATGAGCAGTTCTTC. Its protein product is CASRSRGSYNEQFF. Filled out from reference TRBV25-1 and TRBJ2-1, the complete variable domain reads EADIYQTPRYLVIGTGKKITLECSQTMGHDKMYWYQQDPGMELHLIHYSYGVNSTEKGDLSSESTVSRIRTEHFPLTLESARPSHTSQYLCASRSRGSYNEQFFGPGTRLTVL.

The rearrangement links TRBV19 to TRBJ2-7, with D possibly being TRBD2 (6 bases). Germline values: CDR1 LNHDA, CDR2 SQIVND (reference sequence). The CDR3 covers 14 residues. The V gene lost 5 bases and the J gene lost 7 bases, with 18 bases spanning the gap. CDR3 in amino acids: CASSQWGSGSEQYF. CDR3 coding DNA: TGTGCCAGTAGTCAATGGGGCAGCGGGTCAGAGCAGTACTTC.

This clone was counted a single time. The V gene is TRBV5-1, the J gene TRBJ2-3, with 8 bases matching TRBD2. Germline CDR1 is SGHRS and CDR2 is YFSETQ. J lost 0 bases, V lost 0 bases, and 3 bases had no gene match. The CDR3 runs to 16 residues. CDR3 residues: CASSLDPSGSTDTQYF. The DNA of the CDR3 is TGCGCCAGCAGCTTGGATCCTAGCGGGAGCACAGATACGCAGTATTTT.

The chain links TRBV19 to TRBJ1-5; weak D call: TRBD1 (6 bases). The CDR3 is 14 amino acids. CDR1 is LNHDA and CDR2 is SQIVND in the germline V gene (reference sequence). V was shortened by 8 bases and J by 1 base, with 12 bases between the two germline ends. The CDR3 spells CASFSGTSNQPQHF. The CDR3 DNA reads TGTGCCAGTTTCTCCGGGACAAGCAATCAGCCCCAGCATTTT.

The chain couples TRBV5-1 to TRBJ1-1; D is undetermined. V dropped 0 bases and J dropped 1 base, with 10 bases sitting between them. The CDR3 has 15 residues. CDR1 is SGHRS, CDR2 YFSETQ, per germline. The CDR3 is CASSLAHSRNTEAFF. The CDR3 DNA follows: TGCGCCAGCAGCTTGGCCCACTCAAGGAACACTGAAGCTTTCTTT.

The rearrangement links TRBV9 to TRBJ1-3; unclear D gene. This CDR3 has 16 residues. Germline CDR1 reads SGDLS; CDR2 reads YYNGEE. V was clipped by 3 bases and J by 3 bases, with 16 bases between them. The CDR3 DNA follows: TGTGCCAGCAGCGGCTTACCGACGGGGAGTGGAAACACCATATATTTT. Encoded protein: CASSGLPTGSGNTIYF.

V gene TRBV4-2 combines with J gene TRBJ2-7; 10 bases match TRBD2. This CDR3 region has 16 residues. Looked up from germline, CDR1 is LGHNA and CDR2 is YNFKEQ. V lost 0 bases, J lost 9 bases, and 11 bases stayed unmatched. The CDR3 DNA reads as TGTGCCAGCAGCCAAGAAACTAGCGGGGCCACCTTCGGGCAGTACTTC. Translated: CASSQETSGATFGQYF.

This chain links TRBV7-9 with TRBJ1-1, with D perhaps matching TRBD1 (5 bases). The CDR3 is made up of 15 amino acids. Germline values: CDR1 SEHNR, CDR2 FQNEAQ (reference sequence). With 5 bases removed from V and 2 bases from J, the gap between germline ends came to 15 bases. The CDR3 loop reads CASSDRQRINTEAFF. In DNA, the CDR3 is TGTGCCAGCAGCGATAGACAGAGAATAAACACTGAAGCTTTCTTT. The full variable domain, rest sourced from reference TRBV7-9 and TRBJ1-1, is DTGVSQNPRHKITKRGQNVTFRCDPISEHNRLYWYRQTLGQGPEFLTYFQNEAQLEKSRLLSDRFSAERPKGSFSTLEIQRTEQGDSAMYLCASSDRQRINTEAFFGQGTRLTVV.

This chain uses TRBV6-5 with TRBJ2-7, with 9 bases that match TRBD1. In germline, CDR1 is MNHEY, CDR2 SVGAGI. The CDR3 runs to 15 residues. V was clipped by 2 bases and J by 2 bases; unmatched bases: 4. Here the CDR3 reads CASSYTGTGPYEQYF. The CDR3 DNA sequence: TGTGCCAGCAGTTACACCGGGACAGGGCCCTACGAGCAGTACTTC.

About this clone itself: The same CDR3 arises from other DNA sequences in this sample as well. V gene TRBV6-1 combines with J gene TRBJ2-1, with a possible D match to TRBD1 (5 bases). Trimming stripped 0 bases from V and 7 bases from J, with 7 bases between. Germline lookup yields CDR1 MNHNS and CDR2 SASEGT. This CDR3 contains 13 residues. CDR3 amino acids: CASSEARDNEQFF. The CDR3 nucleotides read TGTGCCAGCAGTGAAGCCAGGGATAATGAGCAGTTCTTC.

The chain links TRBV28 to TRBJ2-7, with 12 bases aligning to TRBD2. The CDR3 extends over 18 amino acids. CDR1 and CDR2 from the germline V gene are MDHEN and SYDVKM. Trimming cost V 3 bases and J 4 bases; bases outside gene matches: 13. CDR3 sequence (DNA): TGTGCCAGCAGTTTGTCCTCTAGCGGGAGGGCCGGTTCTTACGAGCAGTACTTC. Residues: CASSLSSSGRAGSYEQYF. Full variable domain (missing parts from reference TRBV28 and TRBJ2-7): DVKVTQSSRYLVKRTGEKVFLECVQDMDHENMFWYRQDPGLGLRLIYFSYDVKMKEKGDIPEGYSVSREKKERFSLILESASTNQTSMYLCASSLSSSGRAGSYEQYFGPGTRLTVT.